This entry concerns a single T cell receptor beta chain. Its antigen is unknown. One end of the junction is discordant with germline, which a read error may explain. Donors formed part of the validation cohort, which comprised some 120 subjects and was distinct from the first cohort of 550 to 850 subjects. The data stem from a study of cytomegalovirus exposure and HLA in healthy donors (TCRdb year 2017). General notes on the study: According to a later analysis, one platform produced both the roughly 130 validation repertoires and the 670 or so repertoires of the first cohort. The study aimed to test whether signatures of past pathogen exposure could be identified by cataloging public T cell receptors. Along with the approximately 700-subject first cohort, a separate validation cohort of over a hundred different subjects was used. To predict cytomegalovirus infection status, the study brought together high-throughput TCR immunosequencing, statistical association of individual TCRs with disease status, and machine learning. The paper as a whole reports these results and caveats: Subsequent analysis determined that TCRs grouped into clusters in the first cohort also showed a tendency toward co-occurrence across the 130 or so validation repertoires, and 85% to 95% of cluster scores exceeded 0. According to the authors, the approach could potentially be generalized to other disease states and immunological phenotypes. All 120 or so repertoires were used to score co-occurrence in the validation cohort in a later analysis, because that analysis had no HLA typing for the cohort. A few of the identified cytomegalovirus-associated TCR beta chains were confirmed in vitro to be specific for cytomegalovirus antigens. The study gave a list of around 170 TCR beta chains associated with cytomegalovirus. In both the original and validation cohorts, the classifier was reported to diagnose cytomegalovirus status with high specificity and sensitivity. While some public TCRs were present in many individuals, most TCR sequences turned up only very rarely across donors.

Library preparation was by the immunoSEQ multiplex PCR assay. The paper's data handling went like this. To diagnose cytomegalovirus status from the catalog of TCR beta chain sequences, a statistical classification framework was built. TCRdb took over this immuneACCESS table, retaining in-frame rearrangements with V and J assigned. Such tables are incomplete; in checked studies, under half of the missing clones stem from an unresolved V gene, and the remainder is unexplained. D and trimming were read from the DNA, whereas the V and J calls and clone size are those reported in that table. The sample profile shows about 72,000 clones; 94% of them were found once. The leading ten clones occupy 0.55% to 0.65% of the sample. Including the terminal cysteine and phenylalanine, the CDR3 comprises 13 residues. The CDR3 DNA has 39 bases and is translated from base 1. Based on the germline V gene (reference sequence), the CDR1 and CDR2 sequences are SSHAT and FNYEAQ.

This receptor was obtained from a woman under 30 in good health and CMV-seronegative. The receptor chain draws on TRBV7-7 and TRBJ2-7; the D region possibly corresponds to TRBD1 (6 bases align). The sequenced material came from PBMCs. This receptor has the CDR3 CASSLAGAYEQYF. The nucleotide sequence is given as TGTGCTAGCAGCTTGGCAGGGGCCTACGAGCAGTACTTC.